This T cell receptor (beta chain) stems from a study of cytomegalovirus exposure and HLA in healthy donors. Trimming left V 2 bases short and J 2 bases short, with 11 bases between. The CDR3 covers 15 residues. Germline V gene lookup returns CDR1 SGHTA and CDR2 FQGTGA. PCR used 60 Vbeta primers and 13 Jbeta primers. Sequencing was performed with immunoSEQ multiplex PCR; in TCRdb, only in-frame clones are kept and a portion is missing. The table includes about 120,000 clones, 77% detected once. Sequencing was done on a sample of PBMCs. The chain is built from TRBV7-3 and TRBJ2-3, with TRBD1 as a possible D gene (6 bases). This receptor was obtained from a man aged 40-49 years in good health and CMV-seropositive. CDR3 loop: CASSLQGPLTDTQYF. The CDR3 DNA reads TGTGCCAGCAGCTTACAGGGGCCTCTCACAGATACGCAGTATTTT.